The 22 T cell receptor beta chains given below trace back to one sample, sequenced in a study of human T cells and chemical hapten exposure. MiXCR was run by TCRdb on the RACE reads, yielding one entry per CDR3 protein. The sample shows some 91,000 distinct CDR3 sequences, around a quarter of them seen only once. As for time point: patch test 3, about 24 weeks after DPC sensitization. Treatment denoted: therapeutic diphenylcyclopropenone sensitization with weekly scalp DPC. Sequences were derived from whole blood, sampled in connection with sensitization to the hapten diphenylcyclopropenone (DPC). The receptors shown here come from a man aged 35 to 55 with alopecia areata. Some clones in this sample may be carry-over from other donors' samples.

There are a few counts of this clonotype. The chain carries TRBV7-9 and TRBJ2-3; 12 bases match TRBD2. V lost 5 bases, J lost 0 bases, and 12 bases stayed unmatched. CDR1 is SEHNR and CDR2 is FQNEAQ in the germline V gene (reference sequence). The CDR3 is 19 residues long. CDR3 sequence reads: CASSPIRWGLAGSTDTQYF. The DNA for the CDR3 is TGTGCCAGCAGCCCCATTAGGTGGGGACTAGCGGGTAGCACAGATACGCAGTATTTT.

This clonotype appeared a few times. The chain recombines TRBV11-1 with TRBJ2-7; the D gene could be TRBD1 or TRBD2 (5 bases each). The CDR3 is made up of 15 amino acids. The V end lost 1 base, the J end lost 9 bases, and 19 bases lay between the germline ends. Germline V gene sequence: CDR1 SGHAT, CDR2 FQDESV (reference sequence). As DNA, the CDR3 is TGTGCCAGCAGCTTAGTGGCCCCGGCCTTTGGGGGGCAGTACTTC. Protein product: CASSLVAPAFGGQYF.

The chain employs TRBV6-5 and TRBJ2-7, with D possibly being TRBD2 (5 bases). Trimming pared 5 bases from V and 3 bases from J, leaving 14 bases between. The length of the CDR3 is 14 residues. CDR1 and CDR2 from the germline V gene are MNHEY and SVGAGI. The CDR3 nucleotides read TGTGCCAGCAGTCCGGACCTGGAGGACTACGAGCAGTACTTC. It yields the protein CASSPDLEDYEQYF.

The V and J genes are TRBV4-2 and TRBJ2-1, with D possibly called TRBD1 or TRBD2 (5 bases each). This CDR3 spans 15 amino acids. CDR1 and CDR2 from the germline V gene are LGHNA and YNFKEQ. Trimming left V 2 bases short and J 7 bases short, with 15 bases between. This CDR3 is CASSQFRGPLNEQFF. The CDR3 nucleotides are TGTGCCAGCAGCCAATTTCGGGGCCCCTTGAATGAGCAGTTCTTC.

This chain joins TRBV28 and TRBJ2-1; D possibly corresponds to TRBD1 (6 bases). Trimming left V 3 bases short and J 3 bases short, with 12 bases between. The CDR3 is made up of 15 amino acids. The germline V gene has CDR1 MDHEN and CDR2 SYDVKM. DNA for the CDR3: TGTGCCAGCAGTTTCACCAGGGGATACTACAATGAGCAGTTCTTC. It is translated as CASSFTRGYYNEQFF. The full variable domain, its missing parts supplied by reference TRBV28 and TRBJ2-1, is DVKVTQSSRYLVKRTGEKVFLECVQDMDHENMFWYRQDPGLGLRLIYFSYDVKMKEKGDIPEGYSVSREKKERFSLILESASTNQTSMYLCASSFTRGYYNEQFFGPGTRLTVL.

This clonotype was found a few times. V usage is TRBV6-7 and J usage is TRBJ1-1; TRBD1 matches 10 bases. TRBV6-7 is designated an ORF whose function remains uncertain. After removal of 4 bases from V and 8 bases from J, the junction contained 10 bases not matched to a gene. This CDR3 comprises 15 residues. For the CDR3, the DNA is TGTGCCAGCAGTTGGGACAGGGGCCGCCCGGGGGAAGCTTTCTTT. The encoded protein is CASSWDRGRPGEAFF.

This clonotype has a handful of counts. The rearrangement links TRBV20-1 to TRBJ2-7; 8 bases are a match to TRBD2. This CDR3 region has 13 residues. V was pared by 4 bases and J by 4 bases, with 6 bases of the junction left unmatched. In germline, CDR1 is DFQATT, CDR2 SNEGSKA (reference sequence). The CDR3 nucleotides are TGCAGTGCTAAGGGGACTAGGAGATACGAGCAGTACTTC. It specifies CSAKGTRRYEQYF.

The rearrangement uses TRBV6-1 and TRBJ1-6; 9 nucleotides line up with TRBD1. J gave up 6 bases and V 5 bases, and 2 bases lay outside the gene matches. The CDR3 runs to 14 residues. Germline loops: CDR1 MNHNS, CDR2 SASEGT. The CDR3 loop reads CASSQQGANSPLHF. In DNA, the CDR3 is TGTGCCAGCAGTCAACAGGGGGCTAATTCACCCCTCCACTTT.

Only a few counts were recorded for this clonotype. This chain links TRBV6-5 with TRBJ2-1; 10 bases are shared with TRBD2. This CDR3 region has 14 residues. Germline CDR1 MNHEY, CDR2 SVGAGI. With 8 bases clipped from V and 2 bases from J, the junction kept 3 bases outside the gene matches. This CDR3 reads CASRAGGTYNEQFF. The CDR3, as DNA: TGTGCCAGCCGAGCGGGGGGGACCTACAATGAGCAGTTCTTC.

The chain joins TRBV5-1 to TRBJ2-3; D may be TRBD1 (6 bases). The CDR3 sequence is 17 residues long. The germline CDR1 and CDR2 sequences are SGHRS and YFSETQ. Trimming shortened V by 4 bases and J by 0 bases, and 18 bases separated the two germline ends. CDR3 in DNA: TGCGCCAGCAGCCCTAATCCACAGGGATTAAGCACAGATACGCAGTATTTT. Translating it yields CASSPNPQGLSTDTQYF.

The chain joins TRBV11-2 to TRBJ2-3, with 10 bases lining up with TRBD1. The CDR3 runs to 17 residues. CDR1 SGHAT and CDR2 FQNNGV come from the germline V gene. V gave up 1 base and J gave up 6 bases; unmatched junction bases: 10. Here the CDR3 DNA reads TGTGCCAGCAGCTTAGTGGGGACAGGGGTCCCTAGGGATACGCAGTATTTT. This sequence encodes CASSLVGTGVPRDTQYF. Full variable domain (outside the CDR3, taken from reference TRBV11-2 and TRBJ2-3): EAGVAQSPRYKIIEKRQSVAFWCNPISGHATLYWYQQILGQGPKLLIQFQNNGVVDDSQLPKDRFSAERLKGVDSTLKIQPAKLEDSAVYLCASSLVGTGVPRDTQYFGPGTRLTVL.

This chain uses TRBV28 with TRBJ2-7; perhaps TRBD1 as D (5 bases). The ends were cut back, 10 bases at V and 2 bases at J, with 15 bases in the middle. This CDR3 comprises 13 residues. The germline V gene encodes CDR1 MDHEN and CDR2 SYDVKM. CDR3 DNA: TGTGCCATCGGTATCAGGACACCCTACGAGCAGTACTTC. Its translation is CAIGIRTPYEQYF.

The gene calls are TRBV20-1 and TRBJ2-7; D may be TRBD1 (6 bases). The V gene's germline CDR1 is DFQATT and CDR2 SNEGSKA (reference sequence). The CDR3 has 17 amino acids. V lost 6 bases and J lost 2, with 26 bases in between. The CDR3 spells CSAPMGAHISRAYEQYF. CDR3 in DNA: TGCAGTGCCCCCATGGGGGCACACATAAGTAGGGCCTACGAGCAGTACTTC.

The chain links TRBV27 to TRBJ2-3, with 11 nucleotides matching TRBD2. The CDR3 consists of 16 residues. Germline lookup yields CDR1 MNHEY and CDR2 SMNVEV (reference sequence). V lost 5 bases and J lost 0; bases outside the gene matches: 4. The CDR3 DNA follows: TGTGCCAGCAGTCCCGGGACTAGCGGTAGCACAGATACGCAGTATTTT. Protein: CASSPGTSGSTDTQYF.

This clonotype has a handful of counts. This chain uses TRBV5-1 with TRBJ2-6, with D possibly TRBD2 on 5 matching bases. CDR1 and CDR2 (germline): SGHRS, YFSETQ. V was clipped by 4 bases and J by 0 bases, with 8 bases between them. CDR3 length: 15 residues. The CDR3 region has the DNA TGCGCCAGCAGCGATACTAGCTCTGGGGCCAACGTCCTGACTTTC. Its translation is CASSDTSSGANVLTF.

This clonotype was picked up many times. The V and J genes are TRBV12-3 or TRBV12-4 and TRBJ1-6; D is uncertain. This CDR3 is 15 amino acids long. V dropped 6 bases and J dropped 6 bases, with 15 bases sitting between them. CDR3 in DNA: TGTGCCAGCAGGCGGTCTCTGGACCCTAATTCACCCCTCCACTTT. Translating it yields CASRRSLDPNSPLHF.

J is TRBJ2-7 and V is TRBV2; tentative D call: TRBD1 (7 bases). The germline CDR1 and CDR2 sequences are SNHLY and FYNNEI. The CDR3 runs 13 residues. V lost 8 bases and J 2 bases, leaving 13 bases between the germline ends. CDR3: CASAGQLTYEQYF. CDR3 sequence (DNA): TGTGCCAGCGCGGGACAGCTCACCTACGAGCAGTACTTC.

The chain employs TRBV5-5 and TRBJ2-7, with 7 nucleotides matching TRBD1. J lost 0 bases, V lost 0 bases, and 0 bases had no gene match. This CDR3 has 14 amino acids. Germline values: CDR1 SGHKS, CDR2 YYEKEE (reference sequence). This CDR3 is CASSLEGASYEQYF. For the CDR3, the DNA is TGTGCCAGCAGCTTGGAGGGGGCCTCCTACGAGCAGTACTTC.

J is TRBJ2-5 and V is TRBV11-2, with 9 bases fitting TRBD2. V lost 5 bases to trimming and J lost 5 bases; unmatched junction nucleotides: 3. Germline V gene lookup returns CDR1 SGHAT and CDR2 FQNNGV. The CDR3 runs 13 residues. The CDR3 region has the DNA TGTGCCAGCAGCATTAGCGGGAGTGAGACCCAGTACTTC. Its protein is CASSISGSETQYF.

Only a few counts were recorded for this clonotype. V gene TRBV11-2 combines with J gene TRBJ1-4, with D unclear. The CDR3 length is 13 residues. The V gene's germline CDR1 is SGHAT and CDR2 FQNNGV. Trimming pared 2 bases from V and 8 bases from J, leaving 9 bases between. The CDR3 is CASSLRAVEKLFF. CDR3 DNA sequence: TGTGCCAGCAGCTTACGGGCAGTGGAAAAACTGTTTTTT.

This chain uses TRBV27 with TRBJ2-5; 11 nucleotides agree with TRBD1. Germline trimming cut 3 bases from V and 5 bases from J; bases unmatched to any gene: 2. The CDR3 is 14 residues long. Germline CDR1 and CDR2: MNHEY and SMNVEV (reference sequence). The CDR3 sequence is CASSFGTGGETQYF. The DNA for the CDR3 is TGTGCCAGCAGTTTTGGGACAGGGGGTGAGACCCAGTACTTC.

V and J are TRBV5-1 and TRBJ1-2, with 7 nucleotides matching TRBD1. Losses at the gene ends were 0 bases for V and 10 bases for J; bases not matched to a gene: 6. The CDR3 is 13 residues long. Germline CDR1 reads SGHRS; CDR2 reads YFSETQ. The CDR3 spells CASSLDRGDDYTF. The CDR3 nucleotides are TGCGCCAGCAGCTTGGACAGGGGCGATGACTACACCTTC.